This TCR beta chain emerged from a study of T-cell reconstitution after alpha-beta-depleted transplantation in children. V was pared by 1 base and J by 6 bases, with 2 bases of the junction left unmatched. The CDR3 is 14 amino acids. CDR1 and CDR2 from the germline V gene are SGHAT and FQNNGV. Preparation of the TCRbeta library used unique molecular identifiers. Each CDR3 protein gets one entry after TCRdb re-called the PCR reads with MiXCR. The table lists approximately 230,000 distinct CDR3 sequences, about 24% of them singletons. Whole-study findings and limits: Recipient T cells and thymic progenitors that survived gave rise to the high TCRbeta diversity observed at day 60 in some patients.

A note on this clonotype: The antigen is undetermined.

The receptor was isolated from a female patient aged 2 to 10 who had a stem cell transplant for congenital amegakaryocytic thrombocytopenia, so the T cells may come from the graft donor. The rearrangement joins TRBV11-2 to TRBJ2-2; 7 bases agree with TRBD1. Here the sequenced sample was PBMCs, mostly from graft donor cells, taken 360 days after TCRalphabeta/CD19-depleted stem cell transplant. The CDR3 spells CASSLAQGSGELFF. The CDR3 nucleotides are TGTGCCAGCAGCTTAGCACAGGGGTCCGGGGAGCTGTTTTTT.